This T cell receptor (beta chain) was recovered during a study of shared clonotypes between healthy human individuals. The CDR3 spans 17 residues. V shed 4 bases and J 4 bases; nucleotides not matched to a gene: 11. Germline values: CDR1 SGHRS, CDR2 YFSETQ. Sequenced by immunoSEQ multiplex PCR; TCRdb stores in-frame clones only, minus some. The sample consists of about 490,000 clones, roughly four fifths of them appearing once. The clonotype originates from a woman aged 35 to 49 in good health. Some clones in this sample may be carry-over from other donors' samples. V usage is TRBV5-1 and J usage is TRBJ2-7; 13 bases match TRBD2. Source material: PBMCs. The CDR3 DNA reads as TGCGCCAGCAGCGGGACTAGCGGGAAGAAGACGGGGTACGAGCAGTACTTC. Its protein product is CASSGTSGKKTGYEQYF. Filled out from reference TRBV5-1 and TRBJ2-7, the complete variable domain reads KAGVTQTPRYLIKTRGQQVTLSCSPISGHRSVSWYQQTPGQGLQFLFEYFSETQRNKGNFPGRFSGRQFSNSRSEMNVSTLELGDSALYLCASSGTSGKKTGYEQYFGPGTRLTVT.